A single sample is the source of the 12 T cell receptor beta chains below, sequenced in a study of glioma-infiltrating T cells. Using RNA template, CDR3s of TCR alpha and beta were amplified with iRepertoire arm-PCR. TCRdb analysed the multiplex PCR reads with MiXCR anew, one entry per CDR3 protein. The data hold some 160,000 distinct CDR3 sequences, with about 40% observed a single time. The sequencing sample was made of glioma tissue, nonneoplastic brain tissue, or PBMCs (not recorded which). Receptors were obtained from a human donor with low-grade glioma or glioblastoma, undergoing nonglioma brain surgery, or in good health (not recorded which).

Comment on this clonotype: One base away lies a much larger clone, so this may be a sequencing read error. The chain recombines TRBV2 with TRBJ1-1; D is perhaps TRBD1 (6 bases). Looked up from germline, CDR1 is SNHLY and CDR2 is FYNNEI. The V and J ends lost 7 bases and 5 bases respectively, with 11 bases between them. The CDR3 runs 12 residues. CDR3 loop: CASKGGGTEAFF. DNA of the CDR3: TGTGCCAGCAAAGGGGGAGGAACTGAAGCTTTCTTT.

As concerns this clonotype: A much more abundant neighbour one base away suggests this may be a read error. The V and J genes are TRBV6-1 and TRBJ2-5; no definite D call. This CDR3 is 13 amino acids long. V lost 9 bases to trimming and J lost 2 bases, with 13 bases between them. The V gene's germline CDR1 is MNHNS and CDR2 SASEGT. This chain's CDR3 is CASRARGQETQYF. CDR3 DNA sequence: TGTGCCAGTCGGGCTAGAGGACAAGAGACCCAGTACTTC.

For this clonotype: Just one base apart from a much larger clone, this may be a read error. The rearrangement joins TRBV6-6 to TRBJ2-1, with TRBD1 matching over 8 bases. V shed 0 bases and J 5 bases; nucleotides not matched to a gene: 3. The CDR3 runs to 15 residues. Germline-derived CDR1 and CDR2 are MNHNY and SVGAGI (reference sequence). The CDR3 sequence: CASSYSDRENNEQFF. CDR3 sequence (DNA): TGTGCCAGCAGTTACTCGGACAGGGAAAACAATGAGCAGTTCTTC.

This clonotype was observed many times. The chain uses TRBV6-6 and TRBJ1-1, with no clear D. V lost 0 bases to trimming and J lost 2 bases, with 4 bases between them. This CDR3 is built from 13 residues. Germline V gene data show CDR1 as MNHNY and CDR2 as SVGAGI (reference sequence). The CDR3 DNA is TGTGCCAGCAGTTACTCGTTTAACACTGAAGCTTTCTTT. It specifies CASSYSFNTEAFF.

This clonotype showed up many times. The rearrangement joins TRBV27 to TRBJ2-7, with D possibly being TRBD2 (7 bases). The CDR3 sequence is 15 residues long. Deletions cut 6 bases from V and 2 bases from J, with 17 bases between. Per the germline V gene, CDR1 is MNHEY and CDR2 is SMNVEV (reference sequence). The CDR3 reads CASRGGGKATYEQYF. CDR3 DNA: TGTGCCAGCAGAGGGGGGGGGAAAGCTACCTACGAGCAGTACTTC.

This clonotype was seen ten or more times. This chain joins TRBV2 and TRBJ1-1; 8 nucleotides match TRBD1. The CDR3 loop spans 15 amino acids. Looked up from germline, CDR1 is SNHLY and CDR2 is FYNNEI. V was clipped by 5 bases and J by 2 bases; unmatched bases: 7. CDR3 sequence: CASSPSRGRNTEAFF. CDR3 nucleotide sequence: TGTGCCAGCAGTCCCTCCAGGGGGCGAAACACTGAAGCTTTCTTT.

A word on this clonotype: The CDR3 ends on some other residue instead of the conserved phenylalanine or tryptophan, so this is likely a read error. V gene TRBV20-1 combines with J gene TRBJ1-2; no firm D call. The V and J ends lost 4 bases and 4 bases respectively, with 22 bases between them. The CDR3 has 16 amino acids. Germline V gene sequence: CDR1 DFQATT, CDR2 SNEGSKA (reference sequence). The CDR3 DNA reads TGCAGTGCTACTTTGCTGGGCCCTCAACGGGGCTATGGCTACACCTTA. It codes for CSATLLGPQRGYGYTL.

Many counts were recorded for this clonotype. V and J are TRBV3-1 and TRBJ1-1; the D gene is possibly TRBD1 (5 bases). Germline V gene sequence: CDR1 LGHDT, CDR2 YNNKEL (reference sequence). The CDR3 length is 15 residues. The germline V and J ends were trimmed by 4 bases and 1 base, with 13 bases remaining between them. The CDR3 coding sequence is TGTGCCAGCAGCCCAAGAGGACACACGAACACTGAAGCTTTCTTT. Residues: CASSPRGHTNTEAFF. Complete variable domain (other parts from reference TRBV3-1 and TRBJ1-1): DTAVSQTPKYLVTQMGNDKSIKCEQNLGHDTMYWYKQDSKKFLKIMFSYNNKELIINETVPNRFSPKSPDKAHLNLHINSLELGDSAVYFCASSPRGHTNTEAFFGQGTRLTVV.

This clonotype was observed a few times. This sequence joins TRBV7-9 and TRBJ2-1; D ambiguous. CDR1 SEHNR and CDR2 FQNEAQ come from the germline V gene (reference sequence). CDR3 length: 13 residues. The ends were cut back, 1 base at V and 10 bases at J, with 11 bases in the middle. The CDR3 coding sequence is TGTGCCAGCAGCTTAGACGCTTCGAGGGAGCAGTTCTTC. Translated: CASSLDASREQFF.

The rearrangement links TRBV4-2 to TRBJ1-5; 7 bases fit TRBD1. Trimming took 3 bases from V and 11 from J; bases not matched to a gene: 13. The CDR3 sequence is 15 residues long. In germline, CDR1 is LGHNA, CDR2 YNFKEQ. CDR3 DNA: TGTGCCAGCAGCCAGGGTCAAGGGGGCGAAGAGGCCCAGCATTTT. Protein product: CASSQGQGGEEAQHF.

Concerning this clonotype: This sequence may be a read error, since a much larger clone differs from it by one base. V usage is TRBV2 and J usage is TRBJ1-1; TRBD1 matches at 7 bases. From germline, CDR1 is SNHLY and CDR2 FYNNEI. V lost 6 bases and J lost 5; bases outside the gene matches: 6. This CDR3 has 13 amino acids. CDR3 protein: CASRTGRKTEAFF. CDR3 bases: TGTGCCAGCAGGACAGGGCGGAAAACTGAAGCTTTCTTT. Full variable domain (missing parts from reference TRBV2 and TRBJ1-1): EPEVTQTPSHQVTQMGQEVILRCVPISNHLYFYWYRQILGQKVEFLVSFYNNEISEKSEIFDDQFSVERPDGSNFTLKIRSTKLEDSAMYFCASRTGRKTEAFFGQGTRLTVV.

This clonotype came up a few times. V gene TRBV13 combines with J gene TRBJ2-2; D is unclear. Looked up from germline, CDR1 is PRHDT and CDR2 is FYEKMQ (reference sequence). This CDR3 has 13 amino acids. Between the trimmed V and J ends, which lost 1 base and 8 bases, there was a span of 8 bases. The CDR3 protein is CASSLVSQGELFF. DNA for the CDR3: TGTGCCAGCAGCTTAGTATCCCAGGGGGAGCTGTTTTTT.